This TCR beta chain was sequenced in a study of blood T cell repertoires in COVID-19. Across the study: COVID-19 samples collected from the United States, Italy and Spain covered acute and convalescent phases. T cells, B-cell-depleted T cells, or PBMCs supplied cDNA or gDNA.

CDR1 is SGHTA and CDR2 is FQGNSA in the germline V gene. The ends were cut back, 3 bases at V and 0 bases at J, with 9 bases in the middle. The CDR3 runs to 14 residues. In the source study's methods: Estimation of nucleated cell counts relied on the amplification of reference gene primers. The assay was immunoSEQ multiplex PCR, and TCRdb's table has in-frame clones only and misses some. V and J calls and clone size are as listed in that table; D and trimming were resolved from the DNA. This sample carries 180,000 or so clones, 82% of them seen once, and the ten largest clones take about 8.4%. In regard to this clone: Within the sample, other DNA sequences also encode this same CDR3.

The receptor was isolated from a woman between 65 and 79 years old with acute or convalescent COVID-19. The chain combines TRBV7-2 with TRBJ2-7; tentative D call: TRBD1 (6 bases). Specimen: peripheral blood. The CDR3 region is CASSLDSRSYEQYF. The CDR3, as DNA: TGTGCCAGCAGCTTGGACAGCCGCTCCTACGAGCAGTACTTC.